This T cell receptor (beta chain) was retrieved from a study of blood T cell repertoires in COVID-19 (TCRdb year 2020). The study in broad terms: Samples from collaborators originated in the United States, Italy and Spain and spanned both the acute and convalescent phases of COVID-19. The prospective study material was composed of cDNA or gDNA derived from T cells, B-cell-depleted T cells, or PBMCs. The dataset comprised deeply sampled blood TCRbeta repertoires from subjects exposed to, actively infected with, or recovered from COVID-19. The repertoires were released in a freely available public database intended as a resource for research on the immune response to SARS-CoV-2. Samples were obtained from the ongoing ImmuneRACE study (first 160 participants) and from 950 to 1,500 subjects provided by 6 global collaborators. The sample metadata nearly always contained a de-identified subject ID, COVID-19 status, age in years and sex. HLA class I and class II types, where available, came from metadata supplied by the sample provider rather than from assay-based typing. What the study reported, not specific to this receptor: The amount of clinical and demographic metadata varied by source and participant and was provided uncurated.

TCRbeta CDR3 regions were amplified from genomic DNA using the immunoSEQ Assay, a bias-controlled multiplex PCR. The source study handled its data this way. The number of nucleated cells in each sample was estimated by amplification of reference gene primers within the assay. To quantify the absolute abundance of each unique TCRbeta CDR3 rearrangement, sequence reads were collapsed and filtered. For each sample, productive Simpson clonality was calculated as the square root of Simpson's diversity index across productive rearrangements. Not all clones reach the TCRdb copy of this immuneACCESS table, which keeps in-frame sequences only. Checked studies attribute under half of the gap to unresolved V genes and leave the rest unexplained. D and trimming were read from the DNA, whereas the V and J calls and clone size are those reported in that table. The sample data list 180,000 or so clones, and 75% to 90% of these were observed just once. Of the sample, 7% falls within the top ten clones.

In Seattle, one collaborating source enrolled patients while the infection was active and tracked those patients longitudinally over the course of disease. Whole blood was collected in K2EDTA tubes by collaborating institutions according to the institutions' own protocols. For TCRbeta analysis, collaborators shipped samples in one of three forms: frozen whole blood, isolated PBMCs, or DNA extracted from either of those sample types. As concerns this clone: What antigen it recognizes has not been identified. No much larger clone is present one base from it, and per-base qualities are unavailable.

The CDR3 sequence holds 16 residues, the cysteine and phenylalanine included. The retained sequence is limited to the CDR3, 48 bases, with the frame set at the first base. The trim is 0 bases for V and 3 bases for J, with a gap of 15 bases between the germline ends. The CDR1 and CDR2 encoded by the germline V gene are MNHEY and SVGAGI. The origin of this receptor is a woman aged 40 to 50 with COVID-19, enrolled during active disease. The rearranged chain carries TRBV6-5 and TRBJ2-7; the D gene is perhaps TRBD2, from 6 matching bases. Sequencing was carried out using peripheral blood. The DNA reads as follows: TGTGCCAGCAGTTACTCGGGGGTGAGCGGGCTCTACGAGCAGTACTTC. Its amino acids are CASSYSGVSGLYEQYF.